This entry describes one TCR beta chain. The sample belongs to a study of CD8+ T cells in alopecia areata. V was pared by 9 bases and J by 2 bases, with 15 bases between. CDR1 LNHDA and CDR2 SQIVND come from the germline V gene (reference sequence). The CDR3 consists of 14 residues. RNA extraction and reverse transcription yielded cDNA as sequencing template. Only in-frame clones appear in the TCRdb table, and some are missing; sequencing was by immunoSEQ multiplex PCR. The data hold 150,000 or so clones, with 85% to 90% observed a single time. The clonotype originates from a human donor with alopecia areata. The specimen comprised CD8+ T cells sorted from blood, sampled at week 0. The V and J genes are TRBV19 and TRBJ2-3, with D possibly TRBD2 on 6 matching bases. The CDR3 bases are TGTGCCAGCGCCCGGGACTCAACCACAGATACGCAGTATTTT. This codes for CASARDSTTDTQYF. Using reference TRBV19 and TRBJ2-3 for the parts outside the CDR3, the full variable domain is DGGITQSPKYLFRKEGQNVTLSCEQNLNHDAMYWYRQDPGQGLRLIYYSQIVNDFQKGDIAEGYSVSREKKESFPLTVTSAQKNPTAFYLCASARDSTTDTQYFGPGTRLTVL.